This T cell receptor (beta chain) comes out of a study of identical twins. Through template switching, a universal primer site was introduced, and the cDNA contained unique molecular identifiers. Using its own MiXCR run on the 5' RACE reads, TCRdb lists one record per CDR3 protein. The table has a few hundred thousand distinct CDR3 sequences, about 11% seen once. Germline V gene data show CDR1 as SGHRS and CDR2 as YFSETQ. The V and J ends lost 2 bases and 0 bases respectively, with 5 bases between them. The CDR3 has 13 amino acids. Many counts were recorded for this clonotype. Sample: memory T cells sorted from blood. V gene TRBV5-1 combines with J gene TRBJ1-1; D is unresolved. This clonotype was sampled from a man aged 50-59 years in good health. The CDR3 nucleotides are TGCGCCAGCAGCTTAACCATGAACACTGAAGCTTTCTTT. This translates into CASSLTMNTEAFF.